These 19 T cell receptor beta chains came from one sample sequenced in a study of cytomegalovirus exposure and HLA in healthy donors (dated by TCRdb to about 2017). The library was produced with the immunoSEQ multiplex PCR assay. As stored in TCRdb, this immuneACCESS dataset retains in-frame rearrangements with V and J assigned. A fraction of the clones does not appear; measured against another copy, unresolved V genes explain less than half of the discrepancy, and the remainder lacks a known reason. For this sample there are about 130,000 clones; over 90% appear just once. Roughly 1.2% of the sample is taken by the ten largest. The sample taken for sequencing was PBMCs. The receptors were gathered from a young woman in good health and CMV-seronegative.

The rearrangement links TRBV6-6 to TRBJ1-5; no clear D gene. The CDR3 runs to 15 residues. The V gene lost 7 bases and the J gene lost 2 bases, with 15 bases spanning the gap. Per germline, CDR1 MNHNY and CDR2 SVGAGI (reference sequence). This CDR3 reads CASTPRPQGNQPQHF. DNA of the CDR3: TGTGCCAGCACCCCACGGCCCCAGGGCAATCAGCCCCAGCATTTT.

This chain links TRBV5-1 with TRBJ1-6, with 9 bases lining up with TRBD1. CDR1 and CDR2 from the germline V gene are SGHRS and YFSETQ. There are 14 residues in the CDR3. Trimming at V came to 0 bases and at J to 9 bases, leaving 1 base not matched to a gene. The CDR3 loop reads CASSLEGQGSPLHF. Written as DNA, the CDR3 is TGCGCCAGCAGCTTGGAGGGACAGGGTTCACCCCTCCACTTT.

The genes are TRBV7-9 and TRBJ2-7; TRBD1 agrees at 7 bases. The trim removed 2 bases at V and 4 bases at J, leaving 14 bases unmatched. CDR1 and CDR2 (germline): SEHNR, FQNEAQ (reference sequence). CDR3 length: 17 residues. CDR3 bases: TGTGCCAGCAGCTTATCCTTCCGGGACAGCAAATATTACGAGCAGTACTTC. Protein product: CASSLSFRDSKYYEQYF. Full variable domain (rest looked up from reference TRBV7-9 and TRBJ2-7): DTGVSQNPRHKITKRGQNVTFRCDPISEHNRLYWYRQTLGQGPEFLTYFQNEAQLEKSRLLSDRFSAERPKGSFSTLEIQRTEQGDSAMYLCASSLSFRDSKYYEQYFGPGTRLTVT.

The chain employs TRBV5-1 and TRBJ1-3, with 8 bases lining up with TRBD1. V was pared by 1 base and J by 1 base, with 10 bases of the junction left unmatched. CDR1 and CDR2 (germline): SGHRS, YFSETQ. The CDR3 sequence is 18 residues long. The CDR3 DNA sequence: TGCGCCAGCAGCTTGTCCGACCGGACAGGGCGATCTGGAAACACCATATATTTT. It is translated as CASSLSDRTGRSGNTIYF.

The V call is TRBV11-2, the J call TRBJ2-2; 7 bases agree with TRBD2. After removal of 5 bases from V and 4 bases from J, the junction contained 4 bases not matched to a gene. The CDR3 runs 14 residues. The germline CDR1 and CDR2 sequences are SGHAT and FQNNGV. The CDR3 bases are TGTGCCAGCAGCGAGCGGACTAGCACCGGGGAGCTGTTTTTT. It encodes CASSERTSTGELFF.

In its sample, this clone was seen once. The chain joins TRBV7-4 to TRBJ2-3; TRBD1 agrees at 12 bases. V shed 3 bases, J shed 6 bases, and the junction held 16 bases outside the gene matches. Germline V CDR1 and CDR2: SGHVT, SQSDAQ. The length of the CDR3 is 19 residues. As DNA, the CDR3 is TGTGCCAGCAGCTTCCGCGGGACAGGGGGCGGACGTTGGGCCGATACGCAGTATTTT. This codes for CASSFRGTGGGRWADTQYF.

CDR3 protein: CASSYSAAGDEKLFF. CDR3 coding DNA: TGTGCCAGCAGTTACTCGGCGGCCGGGGATGAAAAACTGTTTTTT. The rearrangement links TRBV6-5 to TRBJ1-4, with D uncertain. V lost 0 bases and J lost 6, with 11 bases in between. The CDR3 covers 15 residues. From germline, CDR1 is MNHEY and CDR2 SVGAGI.

The chain combines TRBV5-1 with TRBJ2-7; 9 bases are shared with TRBD1. The CDR3 extends over 14 amino acids. Looked up from germline, CDR1 is SGHRS and CDR2 is YFSETQ. J gave up 4 bases and V 2 bases, and 4 bases lay outside the gene matches. The CDR3 DNA reads as TGCGCCAGCAGCTTCCCGGGACAGGGATACGAGCAGTACTTC. Protein sequence: CASSFPGQGYEQYF.

The rearrangement joins TRBV28 to TRBJ2-7; 7 bases line up with TRBD1. The ends lost 4 bases at V and 3 bases at J; junction bases unmatched: 12. This CDR3 spans 16 amino acids. Germline-derived CDR1 and CDR2 are MDHEN and SYDVKM. The CDR3 DNA reads TGTGCCAGCAGTTCACCCACCATCAGGGGGTACTACGAGCAGTACTTC. Its protein is CASSSPTIRGYYEQYF.

The genes are TRBV6-4 and TRBJ2-2; 7 bases are shared with TRBD2. Trimming took 5 bases from V and 1 from J; bases not matched to a gene: 4. The CDR3 loop spans 15 amino acids. Per germline, CDR1 MRHNA and CDR2 SNTAGT. The CDR3 region has the DNA TGTGCCAGCAGTCCCTTAGCGGGGAACACCGGGGAGCTGTTTTTT. It codes for CASSPLAGNTGELFF.

J is TRBJ2-7 and V is TRBV5-1; D perhaps matches TRBD2 (6 bases). The germline V and J ends were trimmed by 0 bases and 0 bases, with 10 bases remaining between them. The CDR3 length is 15 residues. The germline CDR1 and CDR2 sequences are SGHRS and YFSETQ. CDR3 DNA: TGCGCCAGCAGCTTGGTAGCGGATGGCTCCTACGAGCAGTACTTC. This codes for CASSLVADGSYEQYF.

The chain has TRBV19 and TRBJ1-6, with a possible D match to TRBD1 (6 bases). The V gene lost 3 bases and the J gene lost 5 bases, with 11 bases spanning the gap. The CDR3 contains 15 residues. Germline V gene data show CDR1 as LNHDA and CDR2 as SQIVND (reference sequence). CDR3 region: CASSIGQRNNSPLHF. The CDR3 nucleotides are TGTGCCAGTAGTATCGGACAGCGCAATAATTCACCCCTCCACTTT. Complete variable domain (other parts from reference TRBV19 and TRBJ1-6): DGGITQSPKYLFRKEGQNVTLSCEQNLNHDAMYWYRQDPGQGLRLIYYSQIVNDFQKGDIAEGYSVSREKKESFPLTVTSAQKNPTAFYLCASSIGQRNNSPLHFGNGTRLTVT.

V and J are TRBV2 and TRBJ2-7; the match to TRBD2 covers 16 bases. V dropped 5 bases and J dropped 5; count of bases not matched to a gene: 12. Germline-derived CDR1 and CDR2 are SNHLY and FYNNEI. The CDR3 totals 18 residues. The chain's CDR3 is CASSFRLGLAGGQDEQYF. The CDR3 DNA is TGTGCCAGCAGTTTCCGCTTGGGACTAGCGGGAGGGCAGGACGAGCAGTACTTC. The full variable domain, its missing parts supplied by reference TRBV2 and TRBJ2-7, is EPEVTQTPSHQVTQMGQEVILRCVPISNHLYFYWYRQILGQKVEFLVSFYNNEISEKSEIFDDQFSVERPDGSNFTLKIRSTKLEDSAMYFCASSFRLGLAGGQDEQYFGPGTRLTVT.

This chain joins TRBV11-1 and TRBJ2-1, with 9 nucleotides matching TRBD1. CDR1 and CDR2 from the germline V gene are SGHAT and FQDESV (reference sequence). V lost 5 bases to trimming and J lost 6 bases; unmatched junction nucleotides: 5. CDR3 length: 14 amino acids. The CDR3 DNA follows: TGTGCCAGCAGCCCCCGGGACAGGGTCAATGAGCAGTTCTTC. This gives the protein CASSPRDRVNEQFF.

V gene TRBV4-1 combines with J gene TRBJ1-1; no clear D gene. The CDR3 length is 14 residues. Germline CDR1 MGHRA, CDR2 YSYEKL. V lost 1 base and J 7 bases, leaving 13 bases between the germline ends. The CDR3 DNA is TGCGCCAGCAGCCAAGGCAGTAATATCCATGAAGCTTTCTTT. This sequence encodes CASSQGSNIHEAFF.

The V call is TRBV2, the J call TRBJ2-1; TRBD2 aligns across 14 bases. Germline V CDR1 and CDR2: SNHLY, FYNNEI. The CDR3 length is 15 residues. The trim removed 3 bases at V and 8 bases at J, leaving 3 bases unmatched. CDR3 nucleotides: TGTGCCAGCAGTGAGGGGACTAGCGGGAGATATGAGCAGTTCTTC. Protein product: CASSEGTSGRYEQFF.

The V gene is TRBV27, the J gene TRBJ2-7; 9 bases align to TRBD2. V gave up 3 bases and J gave up 6 bases; unmatched junction bases: 6. Per germline, CDR1 MNHEY and CDR2 SMNVEV (reference sequence). This CDR3 has 14 amino acids. This CDR3 is CASSLGGRAFEQYF. CDR3 nucleotide sequence: TGTGCCAGCAGTTTGGGCGGGAGGGCCTTCGAGCAGTACTTC.

This chain connects TRBV6-6 to TRBJ1-5, with TRBD1 matching 7 bases. Germline loops: CDR1 MNHNY, CDR2 SVGAGI (reference sequence). With 7 bases clipped from V and 5 bases from J, the junction kept 5 bases outside the gene matches. The CDR3 extends over 13 amino acids. CDR3 sequence (DNA): TGTGCCAGCATCAGACAGGGAGATCAGCCCCAGCATTTT. Its protein is CASIRQGDQPQHF.

The chain couples TRBV19 to TRBJ1-2; D call uncertain. The CDR3 covers 14 residues. Germline values: CDR1 LNHDA, CDR2 SQIVND (reference sequence). The ends were cut back, 9 bases at V and 6 bases at J, with 20 bases in the middle. CDR3 in amino acids: CARESGGVADGYTF. CDR3 coding DNA: TGTGCCAGAGAAAGTGGCGGGGTAGCGGATGGCTACACCTTC.